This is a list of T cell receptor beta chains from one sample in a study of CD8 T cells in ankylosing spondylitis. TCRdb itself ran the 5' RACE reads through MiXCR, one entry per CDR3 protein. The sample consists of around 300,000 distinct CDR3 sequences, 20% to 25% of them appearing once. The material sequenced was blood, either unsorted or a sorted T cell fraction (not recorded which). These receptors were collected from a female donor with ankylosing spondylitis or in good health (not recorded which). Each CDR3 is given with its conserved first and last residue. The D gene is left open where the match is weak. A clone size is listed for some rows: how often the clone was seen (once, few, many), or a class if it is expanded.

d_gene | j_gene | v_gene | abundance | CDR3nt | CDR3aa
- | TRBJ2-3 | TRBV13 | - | TGTGCCAGCAGCCCGCGGGTCTTAAGCACAGATACGCAGTATTTT | CASSPRVLSTDTQYF
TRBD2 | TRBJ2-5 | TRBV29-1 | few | TGCAGCTGCCCAGCGGGAGGGCCCTTCCAAGAGACCCAGTACTTC | CSCPAGGPFQETQYF
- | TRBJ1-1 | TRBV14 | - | TGTGCCAGCAGCCAAGAACAGCTAAGCACTGAAGCTTTCTTT | CASSQEQLSTEAFF
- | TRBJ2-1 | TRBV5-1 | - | TGCGCCAGCAGAGAGGTCTTCAATGAGCAGTTCTTC | CASREVFNEQFF
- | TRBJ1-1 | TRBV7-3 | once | TGTGCCAGCAGCCTTACGGGGGGACTGAACACTGAAGCTTTCTTT | CASSLTGGLNTEAFF
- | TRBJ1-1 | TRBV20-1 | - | TGCAGTGCTAGATCCTACGCTGAAGCTTTCTTT | CSARSYAEAFF
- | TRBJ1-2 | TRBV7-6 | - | TGTGCCAGCAGCCGACCCGGGGGTAATGGCTACACCTTC | CASSRPGGNGYTF
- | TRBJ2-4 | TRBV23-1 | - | TGCGCCAGCGGAAATCCCCGTGCTGGGGACATTCAGTACTTC | CASGNPRAGDIQYF
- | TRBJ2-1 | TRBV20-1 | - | TGCAGTGCTAGTGGGGACTCCGGGGGACATGAGCAGTTCTTC | CSASGDSGGHEQFF
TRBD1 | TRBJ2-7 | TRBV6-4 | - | TGTGCCAGCAGAGCCCCGGGACAGGGGTCCGAGCAGTACTTC | CASRAPGQGSEQYF
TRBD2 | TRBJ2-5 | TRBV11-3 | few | TGTGCCAGCAGCTTAGGCCCAGCGGGAGGCCAAGAGACCCAGTACTTC | CASSLGPAGGQETQYF
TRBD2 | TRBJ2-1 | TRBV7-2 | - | TGTGCCAGCAGCTTAGAGGTAAATAGCGGGAGGAATGAGCAGTTCTTC | CASSLEVNSGRNEQFF
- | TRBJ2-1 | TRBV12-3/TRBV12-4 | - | TGTGCCAGCACCCCGGACAGCTCCAATGAGCAGTTCTTC | CASTPDSSNEQFF
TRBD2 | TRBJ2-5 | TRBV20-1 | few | TGCAGTGCTGGGGCCGGTGGAGCGGGAGTAAGGGAGACCCAGTACTTC | CSAGAGGAGVRETQYF
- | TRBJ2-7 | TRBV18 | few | TGTGCCAGCTCTCCTCCGACCTCCTACGAGCAGTACTTC | CASSPPTSYEQYF
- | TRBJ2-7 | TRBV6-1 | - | TGTGCCAGCAGTGAAGTTGATCGGGCCACCAGGGAGGAGCAGTACTTC | CASSEVDRATREEQYF
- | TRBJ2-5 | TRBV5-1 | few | TGCGCCAGCAGCAACCCCCAAGAGACCCAGTACTTC | CASSNPQETQYF
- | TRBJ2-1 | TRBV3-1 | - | TGTGCCAGCAGCCGGACTATCTACAATGAGCAGTTCTTC | CASSRTIYNEQFF
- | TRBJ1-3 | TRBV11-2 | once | TGTGCCAGCAGCTTAGACCGACCGGGGGGTGCTGGAAACACCATATATTTT | CASSLDRPGGAGNTIYF
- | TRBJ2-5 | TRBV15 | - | TGTGCCACCAGCAGAGATCCCCAAGAGACCCAGTACTTC | CATSRDPQETQYF
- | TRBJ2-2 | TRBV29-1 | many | TGCAGCGTTGAAGTCGCCGGGGAGCTGTTTTTT | CSVEVAGELFF
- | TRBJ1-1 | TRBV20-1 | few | TGCAGTGCTAGCTACAGGGAGGGCACTGAAGCTTTCTTT | CSASYREGTEAFF